This entry describes one T cell receptor (beta chain). Its antigen is undetermined. Unrecorded immune exposures were likely, despite nominal health at sampling. PCR primers comprised 60 Vbeta and 13 Jbeta primers. This table comes from immunoSEQ multiplex PCR, and its TCRdb copy is limited to in-frame clones, with some not included. The repertoire holds roughly 100,000 clones, over 55% seen once, with 5.5% to 6% in the top ten. The data are from a study of cytomegalovirus exposure and HLA in healthy donors. Overall study results and limits: In a later analysis, TCR beta V- and J-gene trimming showed a link to a missense DCLRE1C variant. Versus the roughly 670-donor mean, an Asian-associated ancestry cluster reportedly showed fewer N-insertions in a later analysis. Some TCR beta chains (roughly 160 of them) were listed as cytomegalovirus-associated.

The TCR comes from a boy under 18 in good health and CMV-seropositive. Specimen: PBMCs.

The CDR3 loop reads CASSYSSLRHTEAFF. DNA of the CDR3: TGTGCCAGCAGTTACTCGTCCCTCAGGCACACTGAAGCTTTCTTT. The V call is TRBV6-5, the J call TRBJ1-1; unclear D gene. CDR3 length: 15 amino acids. Germline V gene lookup returns CDR1 MNHEY and CDR2 SVGAGI. Trimming removed 0 bases from V and 3 bases from J, with 11 bases in between.